The 32 T cell receptor beta chains given below trace back to one sample, sequenced in a study of T cell changes during pregnancy in multiple sclerosis. Profiled with immunoSEQ multiplex PCR; TCRdb holds only in-frame clones, not every one. Altogether 67,000 or so clones are present, about 92% being singletons, with the ten largest covering 3%. The sample here was CD8+ T cells from peripheral blood mononuclear cells, taken in the third trimester of pregnancy. The receptors originated from a female donor in good health, enrolled as a control in a pregnancy study.

The chain is built from TRBV30 and TRBJ2-7; D remains unclear. Germline-derived CDR1 and CDR2 are GTSNPN and SVGIG (reference sequence). V dropped 0 bases and J dropped 5 bases, with 14 bases sitting between them. The CDR3 loop spans 14 amino acids. CDR3 region: CAWSVRPLGDEQYF. The DNA for the CDR3 is TGTGCCTGGAGTGTTCGGCCTCTAGGAGACGAGCAGTACTTC.

In this sample, this clone turned up once. The CDR3 loop is CASSPFADTAYEQYF. CDR3 DNA: TGTGCCAGCAGCCCCTTCGCGGACACAGCCTACGAGCAGTACTTC. V gene TRBV6-5 combines with J gene TRBJ2-7; D may be TRBD1 (5 bases). Trimming took 6 bases from V and 2 from J, leaving 17 bases between them. The CDR3 has 15 amino acids. CDR1 MNHEY and CDR2 SVGAGI come from the germline V gene.

V usage is TRBV5-6 and J usage is TRBJ2-7; 8 bases fit TRBD1. The CDR3 is 14 residues long. The germline CDR1 and CDR2 sequences are SGHDT and YYEEEE. Trimming cost V 4 bases and J 3 bases; bases outside gene matches: 6. CDR3 region: CASSPGTGSYEQYF. CDR3 DNA sequence: TGTGCCAGCAGCCCGGGGACAGGTAGCTACGAGCAGTACTTC.

This clone was detected only once. The chain carries TRBV7-8 and TRBJ1-2; 9 nucleotides align to TRBD1. From germline, CDR1 is SGHVS and CDR2 FQNEAQ. CDR3 size: 15 residues. J lost 6 bases, V lost 5 bases, and 10 bases had no gene match. The CDR3 sequence is CASSTLGTGIHGYTF. Written as DNA, the CDR3 is TGTGCCAGCAGCACCCTAGGGACAGGGATCCATGGCTACACCTTC.

V and J are TRBV6-5 and TRBJ1-2; tentative D call: TRBD1 (5 bases). This CDR3 is 12 amino acids long. Germline V gene data show CDR1 as MNHEY and CDR2 as SVGAGI. The V gene lost 5 bases and the J gene lost 2 bases, with 6 bases spanning the gap. The CDR3 nucleotides read TGTGCCAGCAGTGACAGCAACTATGGCTACACCTTC. Translating gives CASSDSNYGYTF.

This sequence joins TRBV10-3 and TRBJ1-2; 11 nucleotides line up with TRBD1. V lost 9 bases, J lost 6 bases, and 6 bases stayed unmatched. The CDR3 is 13 amino acids. Germline V gene sequence: CDR1 ENHRY, CDR2 SYGVKD. The CDR3 protein is CAIRDRGNDGYTF. CDR3 in DNA: TGTGCCATTAGGGACAGGGGGAATGATGGCTACACCTTC.

This clone was observed once. The chain has TRBV7-9 and TRBJ1-1; perhaps TRBD1 as D (5 bases). Trimming stripped 5 bases from V and 4 bases from J, with 17 bases between. The CDR3 sequence is 15 residues long. Germline assignment: CDR1 SEHNR and CDR2 FQNEAQ (reference sequence). This CDR3 reads CASSPLQGSGTEAFF. DNA for the CDR3: TGTGCCAGCAGCCCCCTCCAGGGTAGCGGCACTGAAGCTTTCTTT.

V and J are TRBV5-6 and TRBJ2-1; 9 bases fit TRBD2. CDR1 is SGHDT and CDR2 is YYEEEE in the germline V gene. The CDR3 runs 16 residues. With 0 bases clipped from V and 7 bases from J, the junction kept 8 bases outside the gene matches. The CDR3 DNA reads TGTGCCAGCAGCTTGGATCCGGGACTAGCTAAGAATGAGCAGTTCTTC. Amino acid sequence: CASSLDPGLAKNEQFF.

The chain has TRBV6-6 and TRBJ2-2; D not resolved. V lost 8 bases and J 4 bases, leaving 14 bases between the germline ends. CDR1 MNHNY and CDR2 SVGAGI come from the germline V gene (reference sequence). CDR3 length equals 14 residues. CDR3 nucleotides: TGTGCCAGCTTCCTACCTAAAACCACCGGGGAGCTGTTTTTT. This gives the protein CASFLPKTTGELFF.

The rearrangement links TRBV6-4 to TRBJ1-2; 9 bases map to TRBD1. The CDR3 spans 15 residues. J lost 10 bases, V lost 0 bases, and 9 bases had no gene match. The germline V gene has CDR1 MRHNA and CDR2 SNTAGT. The CDR3 loop is CASSDSGTGYDAYTF. CDR3 bases: TGTGCCAGCAGTGACTCAGGGACAGGGTATGATGCCTACACCTTC.

CDR3 DNA: TGCAGCGTTGAAAATTGGGACTCAGGGTACGAGCAGTACTTC. Encoded protein: CSVENWDSGYEQYF. The chain couples TRBV29-1 to TRBJ2-7; D is possibly TRBD2 (6 bases). V was clipped by 2 bases and J by 4 bases, with 15 bases between them. The CDR3 sequence is 14 residues long. Germline V gene sequence: CDR1 SQVTM, CDR2 ANQGSEA.

This rearrangement joins TRBV7-2 to TRBJ1-6, with a tentative D call TRBD1 (6 bases). V lost 1 base, J lost 10 bases, and 11 bases lay in between. The CDR3 consists of 14 residues. Germline V gene data show CDR1 as SGHTA and CDR2 as FQGNSA. CDR3: CASSLDRVGSPLHF. Written as DNA, the CDR3 is TGTGCCAGCAGCTTAGACAGGGTAGGATCACCCCTCCACTTT.

The chain is built from TRBV5-6 and TRBJ2-7; tentative D call: TRBD2 (5 bases). The CDR3 extends over 14 amino acids. From germline, CDR1 is SGHDT and CDR2 YYEEEE. Trimming pared 4 bases from V and 4 bases from J, leaving 15 bases between. The CDR3 sequence: CASSPEARSYEQYF. CDR3 in DNA: TGTGCCAGCAGCCCGGAGGCCAGGTCTTACGAGCAGTACTTC.

This chain links TRBV6-1 with TRBJ1-2; the D is unclear. The CDR3 is 14 residues long. Trimming took off 8 bases at V and 3 bases at J, with 16 bases between the two ends. The germline gives CDR1 MNHNS, CDR2 SASEGT. In DNA form, the CDR3 reads TGTGCCAGCCGAGGGTGGGAGTTGGACTATGGCTACACCTTC. As protein: CASRGWELDYGYTF.

The chain couples TRBV19 to TRBJ2-1; D unresolved. The CDR3 loop spans 12 amino acids. V gave up 2 bases and J gave up 5 bases, with 4 bases separating them. Germline-derived CDR1 and CDR2 are LNHDA and SQIVND (reference sequence). DNA for the CDR3: TGTGCCAGTAGTATACAGGACAATGAGCAGTTCTTC. It translates to CASSIQDNEQFF.

The CDR3 protein is CASRMGVGPNTEAFF. CDR3 DNA: TGTGCCAGCAGGATGGGAGTGGGCCCCAACACTGAAGCTTTCTTT. The chain employs TRBV7-2 and TRBJ1-1; D is unresolved. Germline CDR1 SGHTA, CDR2 FQGNSA. Between the trimmed V and J ends, which lost 6 bases and 2 bases, there was a span of 16 bases. The CDR3 has 15 residues.

The sample holds a few counts of this clone. J is TRBJ1-5 and V is TRBV19; no clear D gene. This CDR3 comprises 15 residues. V was trimmed by 1 base and J by 4 bases, leaving 11 bases between them. Per the germline V gene, CDR1 is LNHDA and CDR2 is SQIVND (reference sequence). The CDR3 reads CASSIATLQNQPQHF. The CDR3 DNA reads as TGTGCCAGTAGTATAGCGACTTTGCAAAATCAGCCCCAGCATTTT.

J is TRBJ1-2 and V is TRBV29-1, with TRBD1 matching over 10 bases. J was trimmed by 2 bases and V by 7 bases; bases with no gene match: 7. CDR3 length: 14 residues. CDR1 is SQVTM and CDR2 is ANQGSEA in the germline V gene. The DNA of the CDR3 is TGCAGCGCTGAGACAGGGGGCTTCAACTATGGCTACACCTTC. This codes for CSAETGGFNYGYTF. Together with reference TRBV29-1 and TRBJ1-2, the CDR3 gives the full variable domain: SAVISQKPSRDICQRGTSLTIQCQVDSQVTMMFWYRQQPGQSLTLIATANQGSEATYESGFVIDKFPISRPNLTFSTLTVSNMSPEDSSIYLCSAETGGFNYGYTFGSGTRLTVV.

This rearrangement joins TRBV4-1 to TRBJ2-1, with D perhaps matching TRBD1 (6 bases). Germline-derived CDR1 and CDR2 are MGHRA and YSYEKL. The CDR3 sequence is 14 residues long. The V end was cut by 3 bases, the J end by 8 bases, with 14 bases between. CDR3 coding DNA: TGCGCCAGCAGCCACAGGACAGACGGGGATGAGCAGTTCTTC. It yields the protein CASSHRTDGDEQFF.

The chain links TRBV29-1 to TRBJ1-2; 10 bases are shared with TRBD1. CDR1 SQVTM and CDR2 ANQGSEA come from the germline V gene. The CDR3 spans 14 residues. The V segment lost 7 bases and the J segment 4 bases; nucleotides outside the gene matches: 9. This CDR3 reads CSAKLDRGSYGYTF. CDR3 in DNA: TGCAGCGCAAAATTGGACAGGGGGTCCTATGGCTACACCTTC.

The chain's CDR3 is CASSYDRRSYNEQFF. CDR3 coding DNA: TGTGCCAGCAGTTACGACAGGCGCTCCTACAATGAGCAGTTCTTC. This chain connects TRBV6-5 to TRBJ2-1; possibly TRBD1 for D (6 bases). The CDR3 is 15 residues long. CDR1 is MNHEY and CDR2 is SVGAGI in the germline V gene. Trimming pared 2 bases from V and 0 bases from J, leaving 8 bases between.

This chain links TRBV7-9 with TRBJ2-7, with D possibly TRBD1 on 6 matching bases. The V end was cut by 5 bases, the J end by 2 bases, with 13 bases between. CDR3 size: 14 residues. Per germline, CDR1 SEHNR and CDR2 FQNEAQ (reference sequence). CDR3 DNA sequence: TGTGCCAGCAGCCCGCAGGGGTATCCCTACGAGCAGTACTTC. It yields the protein CASSPQGYPYEQYF.

V and J are TRBV4-3 and TRBJ1-3, with D hard to call. The V end was cut by 1 base, the J end by 0 bases, with 4 bases between. Germline CDR1 LGHNA, CDR2 YSLEER. This CDR3 is built from 14 residues. The CDR3 reads CASSQGASGNTIYF. CDR3 DNA sequence: TGCGCCAGCAGCCAAGGGGCCTCTGGAAACACCATATATTTT.

This clone was observed a few times. V usage is TRBV19 and J usage is TRBJ1-1; no clear D gene. This CDR3 comprises 13 residues. The ends were cut back, 3 bases at V and 1 base at J, with 6 bases in the middle. Per germline, CDR1 LNHDA and CDR2 SQIVND (reference sequence). As DNA, the CDR3 is TGTGCCAGTAGTATTATCCGGAACACTGAAGCTTTCTTT. Amino acids: CASSIIRNTEAFF.

This clone was recorded only once. This chain connects TRBV6-1 to TRBJ1-1, with TRBD1 as a possible D gene (5 bases). Germline loops: CDR1 MNHNS, CDR2 SASEGT. CDR3 size: 15 residues. V was pared by 1 base and J by 0 bases, with 9 bases between. CDR3 sequence: CASSEGGVMNTEAFF. CDR3 nucleotides: TGTGCCAGCAGTGAAGGGGGGGTAATGAACACTGAAGCTTTCTTT.

This chain uses TRBV2 with TRBJ2-7; tentative D call: TRBD1 (7 bases). CDR1 SNHLY and CDR2 FYNNEI come from the germline V gene. V was pared by 5 bases and J by 3 bases, with 20 bases between. This CDR3 has 16 amino acids. CDR3 DNA: TGTGCCAGCAGTAAACCCGCGGGACAGCCCCGCTACGAGCAGTACTTC. This encodes CASSKPAGQPRYEQYF.

This clone has a single count. The chain links TRBV4-3 to TRBJ1-4; D perhaps matches TRBD1 (6 bases). V gave up 2 bases and J gave up 1 base, with 14 bases separating them. Germline lookup yields CDR1 LGHNA and CDR2 YSLEER. The CDR3 runs 17 residues. Here the CDR3 reads CASSQKQGIVTNEKLFF. In DNA, the CDR3 is TGCGCCAGCAGCCAAAAACAGGGAATCGTAACTAATGAAAAACTGTTTTTT.

The chain combines TRBV9 with TRBJ2-7; TRBD2 aligns across 11 bases. The CDR3 runs to 15 residues. Germline V CDR1 and CDR2: SGDLS, YYNGEE. With 3 bases clipped from V and 1 base from J, the junction kept 3 bases outside the gene matches. This CDR3 is CASSGSGGASYEQYF. The CDR3 nucleotides read TGTGCCAGCAGCGGTAGCGGGGGGGCGTCCTACGAGCAGTACTTC.

V usage is TRBV7-3 and J usage is TRBJ2-1; 7 nucleotides align to TRBD1. Losses at the gene ends were 5 bases for V and 6 bases for J; bases not matched to a gene: 7. The germline V gene has CDR1 SGHTA and CDR2 FQGTGA. CDR3 length: 14 amino acids. DNA for the CDR3: TGTGCCAGCAGCCGGACCGACAGGGCCAATGAGCAGTTCTTC. It yields the protein CASSRTDRANEQFF.

The chain combines TRBV5-6 with TRBJ2-1; 13 bases map to TRBD2. The CDR3 is 17 residues long. The germline V gene has CDR1 SGHDT and CDR2 YYEEEE. With 2 bases clipped from V and 1 base from J, the junction kept 3 bases outside the gene matches. Written as DNA, the CDR3 is TGTGCCAGCAGCTTAGGGACTAGCGGGGCGTCCTACAATGAGCAGTTCTTC. Translated: CASSLGTSGASYNEQFF.

For the CDR3, the DNA is TGTGCCAGCAGTTTATATGCTAGCGGGTCTCTGGAGACCCAGTACTTC. As protein: CASSLYASGSLETQYF. This chain links TRBV27 with TRBJ2-5; 8 bases map to TRBD2. V was clipped by 1 base and J by 5 bases; unmatched bases: 9. CDR1 MNHEY and CDR2 SMNVEV come from the germline V gene (reference sequence). The CDR3 totals 16 residues.

The chain combines TRBV11-2 with TRBJ2-7, with D unclear. V was trimmed by 1 base and J by 0 bases, leaving 13 bases between them. The CDR3 extends over 16 amino acids. Germline CDR1 SGHAT, CDR2 FQNNGV. The CDR3 protein is CASSLGFQTSSYEQYF. CDR3 bases: TGTGCCAGCAGCTTAGGATTCCAAACGAGCTCCTACGAGCAGTACTTC.